The 21 T cell receptor beta chains in this list originate from one sample, sequenced in a study of T cell repertoires in cytomegalovirus infection. TCRdb re-called the reads with MiXCR, one entry per CDR3 protein. The sample shows about 900,000 distinct CDR3 sequences, about a third of them seen only once. No antigen has been assigned to these receptors. The sample consisted of cultured CD8+ T cells from PBMCs, taken from culture after CMV antigen stimulation. The source of these receptors is a human donor in good health (CMV status not recorded). Some clones in this sample may be carry-over from other donors' samples.

This clonotype was counted once. V gene TRBV20-1 combines with J gene TRBJ2-5; D call uncertain. V was trimmed by 1 base and J by 2 bases, leaving 8 bases between them. Germline assignment: CDR1 DFQATT and CDR2 SNEGSKA (reference sequence). The CDR3 is made up of 13 amino acids. The CDR3 DNA reads TGCAGTGCTAGAGTGGCCCCACAAGAGACCCAGTACTTC. Residues: CSARVAPQETQYF.

This chain links TRBV12-3 or TRBV12-4 with TRBJ2-7, with 8 nucleotides matching TRBD2. V trimming: 2 bases; J trimming: 6 bases; junction bases outside the gene matches: 6. The length of the CDR3 is 14 residues. The CDR3 nucleotides read TGTGCCAGCAGTTTATCGGCGGGGGGAGGCGAGCAGTACGTC. Residues: CASSLSAGGGEQYV.

This clonotype was observed at least ten times. The chain employs TRBV20-1 and TRBJ2-1; TRBD1 agrees at 8 bases. Trimming at V came to 5 bases and at J to 3 bases, leaving 12 bases not matched to a gene. This CDR3 has 16 residues. CDR1 is DFQATT and CDR2 is SNEGSKA in the germline V gene (reference sequence). CDR3 sequence (DNA): TGCAGTGCTGTGGCGAGTGGGACAGGTTTCTACAATGAGCAGTTCTTC. Residues: CSAVASGTGFYNEQFF.

This clonotype was observed many times. V is TRBV7-8 and J is TRBJ2-3, with 9 bases matching TRBD2. With V trimmed by 2 bases and J by 3 bases, 6 bases remained unmatched. The germline V gene encodes CDR1 SGHVS and CDR2 FQNEAQ. This CDR3 region has 16 residues. This CDR3 is CASSLNLGLATDTQYF. The CDR3 DNA is TGTGCCAGCAGCTTAAATCTAGGACTAGCGACAGATACGCAGTATTTT.

This clonotype was seen at least ten times. The CDR3 protein is CASSTREGRNNSPLHF. The CDR3 bases are TGTGCCAGCAGTACCCGTGAGGGGAGAAATAATTCACCCCTCCACTTT. This rearrangement joins TRBV28 to TRBJ1-6; TRBD1 is a possible D gene (5 bases). With 5 bases removed from V and 5 bases from J, the gap between germline ends came to 16 bases. The CDR3 totals 16 residues. CDR1 MDHEN and CDR2 SYDVKM come from the germline V gene.

For the CDR3, the DNA is TGTGCCAGCAGCTTATCACGGGGCGGGGCCACTGAAGCTTTCTTT. This encodes CASSLSRGGATEAFF. The chain joins TRBV7-9 to TRBJ1-1, with D maybe TRBD1 (5 bases). This CDR3 spans 15 amino acids. V shed 2 bases and J shed 4 bases, with 14 bases lying between them. Germline V gives CDR1 SEHNR, CDR2 FQNEAQ (reference sequence).

CDR3 coding DNA: TGTGCCATCCCCCCCCCGGACACCTCTGGAAACACCATATATTTT. Residues: CAIPPPDTSGNTIYF. The rearrangement links TRBV7-9 to TRBJ1-3; D is perhaps TRBD1 (5 bases). CDR1 is SEHNR and CDR2 is FQNEAQ in the germline V gene (reference sequence). This CDR3 is built from 15 residues. Trimming took off 10 bases at V and 0 bases at J, with 16 bases between the two ends.

This clonotype turned up a few times. The chain is built from TRBV7-6 and TRBJ2-5; D gene uncertain. From germline, CDR1 is SGHVS and CDR2 FNYEAQ. V lost 5 bases to trimming and J lost 0 bases, with 13 bases between them. There are 15 residues in the CDR3. For the CDR3, the DNA is TGTGCCAGCAGCACATCCGGGCCGGACCAAGAGACCCAGTACTTC. Its translation: CASSTSGPDQETQYF. Full variable domain (rest looked up from reference TRBV7-6 and TRBJ2-5): GAGVSQSPRYKVTKRGQDVALRCDPISGHVSLYWYRQALGQGPEFLTYFNYEAQQDKSGLPNDRFSAERPEGSISTLTIQRTEQRDSAMYRCASSTSGPDQETQYFGPGTRLLVL.

This sequence joins TRBV15 and TRBJ1-5; 12 nucleotides match TRBD1. Germline values: CDR1 LNHNV, CDR2 YYDKDF (reference sequence). V lost 1 base to trimming and J lost 5 bases; unmatched junction nucleotides: 6. This CDR3 has 17 amino acids. CDR3 in amino acids: CATSRGAGTGGDQPQHF. In DNA, the CDR3 is TGTGCCACCAGCAGAGGCGCCGGGACAGGGGGCGATCAGCCCCAGCATTTT.

The chain employs TRBV27 and TRBJ2-3, with TRBD2 identical over 13 bases. Germline trimming cut 5 bases from V and 6 bases from J; bases unmatched to any gene: 5. In germline, CDR1 is MNHEY, CDR2 SMNVEV (reference sequence). The CDR3 spans 15 residues. The CDR3 nucleotides are TGTGCCAGCAGTACTAGCGGGGGGGGGGTGGATACGCAGTATTTT. Amino acids: CASSTSGGGVDTQYF.

This clonotype was recorded a few times. The chain uses TRBV10-3 and TRBJ1-5; D is perhaps TRBD1 (6 bases). The CDR3 length is 17 residues. CDR1 and CDR2 from the germline V gene are ENHRY and SYGVKD. Trimming removed 0 bases from V and 1 base from J, with 13 bases in between. The CDR3 DNA sequence: TGTGCCATCAGTGAGTCGGACAACAGGGTGAGCAATCAGCCCCAGCATTTT. It yields the protein CAISESDNRVSNQPQHF.

This clonotype came up many times. This chain uses TRBV7-2 with TRBJ2-2, with a weak D call TRBD1 (5 bases). This CDR3 is built from 19 residues. Germline V lookup: CDR1 SGHTA, CDR2 FQGNSA. V was shortened by 3 bases and J by 4 bases, with 24 bases between the two germline ends. CDR3 DNA sequence: TGTGCCAGCAGCTTGAAGGCCGGCATAGGGCAGGGTGGCACCGGGGAGCTGTTTTTT. It codes for CASSLKAGIGQGGTGELFF.

This clonotype was detected ten times or more. The rearrangement links TRBV7-2 to TRBJ1-2; D gene uncertain. The CDR3 runs 13 residues. Trimming took 4 bases from V and 4 from J, leaving 10 bases between them. Germline lookup yields CDR1 SGHTA and CDR2 FQGNSA. CDR3 in amino acids: CASSSGRSYGYTF. The CDR3 DNA follows: TGTGCCAGCAGCTCAGGACGGAGCTATGGCTACACCTTC.

The chain employs TRBV6-6 and TRBJ1-2; TRBD1 might be the D (5 bases). With 6 bases removed from V and 2 bases from J, the gap between germline ends came to 13 bases. Germline loops: CDR1 MNHNY, CDR2 SVGAGI (reference sequence). The CDR3 is 14 residues long. In DNA form, the CDR3 reads TGTGCCAGCAGGAACGCGGGGCAGAACTATGGCTACACCTTC. Translated, it gives CASRNAGQNYGYTF.

The genes are TRBV9 and TRBJ1-2, with a weak D call TRBD1 (6 bases). This CDR3 is built from 12 residues. CDR1 is SGDLS, CDR2 YYNGEE, per germline. The V end lost 3 bases, the J end lost 6 bases, and 9 bases lay between the germline ends. CDR3: CASSDRVDGYTF. DNA for the CDR3: TGTGCCAGCAGCGACAGGGTGGATGGCTACACCTTC.

This clonotype was counted only a few times. The J gene is TRBJ2-3, the V gene TRBV9, with D tentatively TRBD2 (6 bases). This CDR3 comprises 16 residues. Deletions cut 0 bases from V and 0 bases from J, with 11 bases between. CDR1 and CDR2 (germline): SGDLS, YYNGEE. The CDR3 DNA is TGTGCCAGCAGCGTAGAGGCGGGACGAAGCACAGATACGCAGTATTTT. Protein product: CASSVEAGRSTDTQYF. Looking up the rest from reference TRBV9 and TRBJ2-3 gives the full variable domain: DSGVTQTPKHLITATGQRVTLRCSPRSGDLSVYWYQQSLDQGLQFLIQYYNGEERAKGNILERFSAQQFPDLHSELNLSSLELGDSALYFCASSVEAGRSTDTQYFGPGTRLTVL.

The CDR3 loop reads CSAREEGTSLRTDTQYF. The CDR3, as DNA: TGCAGTGCTAGAGAAGAAGGGACTAGCCTCCGCACAGATACGCAGTATTTT. This chain uses TRBV20-1 with TRBJ2-3; 9 bases are shared with TRBD2. Germline V gene data show CDR1 as DFQATT and CDR2 as SNEGSKA (reference sequence). This CDR3 region has 17 residues. V shed 0 bases and J 1 base; nucleotides not matched to a gene: 8.

The chain has TRBV19 and TRBJ2-2; D is unresolved. The CDR3 loop spans 11 amino acids. V lost 7 bases and J lost 11, with 11 bases in between. Germline V CDR1 and CDR2: LNHDA, SQIVND (reference sequence). In DNA form, the CDR3 reads TGTGCCAGTAAGGGAACGAGAGAGCTGTTTTTT. Protein sequence: CASKGTRELFF.

In this sample, this clonotype turned up a few times. This chain links TRBV7-9 with TRBJ1-2; 7 positions agree with TRBD1. Trimming removed 0 bases from V and 7 bases from J; junction bases left unmatched: 11. Germline loops: CDR1 SEHNR, CDR2 FQNEAQ (reference sequence). The CDR3 is 16 residues long. In DNA form, the CDR3 reads TGTGCCAGCAGCTTAGCCTACGTAGACAGGGATGGTGGCTACACCTTC. Translated: CASSLAYVDRDGGYTF.

With respect to this clonotype: Compared with germline, one end of the junction differs, possibly owing to a read error. This rearrangement joins TRBV27 to TRBJ2-7; D gene uncertain. The CDR3 is 14 amino acids. CDR1 MNHEY and CDR2 SMNVEV come from the germline V gene (reference sequence). In DNA form, the CDR3 reads TGTGCCAGCAGTTTAGCCGGGCCTCACTACGAGCAGAACTTC. Its protein product is CASSLAGPHYEQNF.

This rearrangement joins TRBV13 to TRBJ2-7, with 7 bases matching TRBD2. The CDR3 has 13 residues. Per germline, CDR1 PRHDT and CDR2 FYEKMQ (reference sequence). The V and J ends lost 5 bases and 7 bases, in that order; junction bases with no gene match: 8. CDR3 region: CASSPSRGGEQYV. CDR3 DNA: TGTGCCAGCAGCCCCTCACGCGGGGGAGAGCAGTACGTC.